Listed here is a single T cell receptor (beta chain). V was cut by 9 bases and J by 1 base, with 9 bases left in between. Germline lookup yields CDR1 LNHDA and CDR2 SQIVND (reference sequence). The CDR3 is 12 residues long. The repertoire was sequenced with immunoSEQ multiplex PCR; TCRdb's copy has only in-frame clones and lacks some. This table has approximately 290,000 clones, 75% to 90% appearing once. The data belong to a study of blood T cell repertoires in COVID-19. Recovered status in Cohort 3 required two negative PCRs, clearance, or symptom resolution. This receptor was taken from a woman in her 30s who had recovered from COVID-19. The genes are TRBV19 and TRBJ2-5, with D possibly matching TRBD1 (6 bases). Sequenced input: PBMCs or T cells enriched from blood (not recorded which). CDR3 in DNA: TGTGCCAGAAAGGACAGCCAAGAGACCCAGTACTTC. Translation gives CARKDSQETQYF.